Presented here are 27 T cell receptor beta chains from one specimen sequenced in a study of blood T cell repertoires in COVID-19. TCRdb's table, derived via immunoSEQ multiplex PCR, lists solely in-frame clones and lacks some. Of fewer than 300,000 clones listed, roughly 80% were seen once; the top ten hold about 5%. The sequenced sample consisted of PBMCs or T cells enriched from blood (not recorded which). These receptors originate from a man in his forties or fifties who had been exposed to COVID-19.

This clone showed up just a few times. CDR3 nucleotide sequence: TGTGCCAGCTCACCTGACAGGGATATGGGGTACACCTTC. Translating gives CASSPDRDMGYTF. The chain employs TRBV18 and TRBJ1-2; 7 bases fit TRBD1. CDR1 and CDR2 from the germline V gene are KGHSH and LQKENI. Germline trimming cut 3 bases from V and 11 bases from J; bases unmatched to any gene: 9. The CDR3 contains 13 residues.

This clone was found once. In DNA form, the CDR3 reads TGTGCCAGCAGTAATCCCGGGACAGGTCATGGCTACACCTTC. Residues: CASSNPGTGHGYTF. This chain connects TRBV6-5 to TRBJ1-2; the match to TRBD1 covers 8 bases. CDR1 is MNHEY, CDR2 SVGAGI, per germline. V lost 5 bases and J lost 6; bases outside the gene matches: 8. This CDR3 contains 14 residues.

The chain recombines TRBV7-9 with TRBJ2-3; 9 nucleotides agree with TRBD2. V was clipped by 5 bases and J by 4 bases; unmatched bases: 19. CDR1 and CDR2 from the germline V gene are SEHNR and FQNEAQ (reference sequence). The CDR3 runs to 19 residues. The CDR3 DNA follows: TGTGCCAGCAGCCACCCCACGACTACGCGGGAGGGCCGTTCAGATACGCAGTATTTT. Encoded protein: CASSHPTTTREGRSDTQYF.

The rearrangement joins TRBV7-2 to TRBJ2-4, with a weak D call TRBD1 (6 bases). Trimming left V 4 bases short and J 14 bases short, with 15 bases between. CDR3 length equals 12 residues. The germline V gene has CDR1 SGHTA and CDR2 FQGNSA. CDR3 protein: CASSSRGPLKYF. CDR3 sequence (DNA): TGTGCCAGCAGCTCCAGGGGCCCCTTAAAGTACTTC.

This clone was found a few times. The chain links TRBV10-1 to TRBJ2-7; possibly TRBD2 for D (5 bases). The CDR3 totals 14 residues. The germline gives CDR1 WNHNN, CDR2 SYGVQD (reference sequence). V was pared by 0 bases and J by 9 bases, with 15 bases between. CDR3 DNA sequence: TGCGCCAGCAGTGAGTCGAGGGCGGGTGCTGGGCAGTACTTC. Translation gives CASSESRAGAGQYF.

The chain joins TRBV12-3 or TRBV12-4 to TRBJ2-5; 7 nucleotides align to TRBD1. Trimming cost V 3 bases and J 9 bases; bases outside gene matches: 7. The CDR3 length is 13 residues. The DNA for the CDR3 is TGTGCCAGCAGTTTGGGACAGATTCGGTCCCAGTACTTC. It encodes CASSLGQIRSQYF.

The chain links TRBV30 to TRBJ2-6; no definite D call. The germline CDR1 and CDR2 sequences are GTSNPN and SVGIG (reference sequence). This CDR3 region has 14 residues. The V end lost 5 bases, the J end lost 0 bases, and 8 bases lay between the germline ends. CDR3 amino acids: CAWSFSSGANVLTF. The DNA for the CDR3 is TGTGCCTGGTCATTTTCCTCTGGGGCCAACGTCCTGACTTTC.

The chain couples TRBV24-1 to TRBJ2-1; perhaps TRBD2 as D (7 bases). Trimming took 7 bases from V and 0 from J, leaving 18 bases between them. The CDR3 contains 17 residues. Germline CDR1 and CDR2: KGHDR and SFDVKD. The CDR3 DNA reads TGTGCCACCAGAGGAAGCAAGAGGGGGGGCTCCTACAATGAGCAGTTCTTC. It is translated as CATRGSKRGGSYNEQFF.

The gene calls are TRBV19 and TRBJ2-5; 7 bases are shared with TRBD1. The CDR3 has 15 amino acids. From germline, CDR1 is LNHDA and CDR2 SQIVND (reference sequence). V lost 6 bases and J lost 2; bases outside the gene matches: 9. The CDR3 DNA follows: TGTGCCAGTAGACCCGGGACAGCAAATCAAGAGACCCAGTACTTC. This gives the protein CASRPGTANQETQYF.

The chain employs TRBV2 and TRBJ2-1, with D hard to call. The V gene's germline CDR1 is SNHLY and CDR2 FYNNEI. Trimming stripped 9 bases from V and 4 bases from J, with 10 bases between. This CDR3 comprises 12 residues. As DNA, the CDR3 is TGTGCCAGTGTGACAAGATACAATGAGCAGTTCTTC. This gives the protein CASVTRYNEQFF.

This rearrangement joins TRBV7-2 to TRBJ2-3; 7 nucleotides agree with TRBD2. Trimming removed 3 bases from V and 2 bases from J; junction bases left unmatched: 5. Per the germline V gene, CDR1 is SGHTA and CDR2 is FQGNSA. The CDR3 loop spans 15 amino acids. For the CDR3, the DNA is TGTGCCAGCAGCTTCGCACTAGCGCCCACAGATACGCAGTATTTT. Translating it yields CASSFALAPTDTQYF.

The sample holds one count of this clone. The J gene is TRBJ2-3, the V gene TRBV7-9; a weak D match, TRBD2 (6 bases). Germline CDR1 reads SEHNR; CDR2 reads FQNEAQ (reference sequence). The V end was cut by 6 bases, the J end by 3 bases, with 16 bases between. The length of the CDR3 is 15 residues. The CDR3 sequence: CASRKWEGRTDTQYF. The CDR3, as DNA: TGTGCCAGCAGGAAATGGGAAGGGAGGACAGATACGCAGTATTTT.

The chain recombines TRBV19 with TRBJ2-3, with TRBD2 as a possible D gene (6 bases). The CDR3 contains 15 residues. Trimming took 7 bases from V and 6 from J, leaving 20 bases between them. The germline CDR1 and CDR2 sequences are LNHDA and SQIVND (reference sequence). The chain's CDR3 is CASTTRVAGLDTQYF. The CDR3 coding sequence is TGTGCCAGTACCACTCGGGTTGCGGGATTGGATACGCAGTATTTT. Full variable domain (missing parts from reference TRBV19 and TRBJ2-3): DGGITQSPKYLFRKEGQNVTLSCEQNLNHDAMYWYRQDPGQGLRLIYYSQIVNDFQKGDIAEGYSVSREKKESFPLTVTSAQKNPTAFYLCASTTRVAGLDTQYFGPGTRLTVL.

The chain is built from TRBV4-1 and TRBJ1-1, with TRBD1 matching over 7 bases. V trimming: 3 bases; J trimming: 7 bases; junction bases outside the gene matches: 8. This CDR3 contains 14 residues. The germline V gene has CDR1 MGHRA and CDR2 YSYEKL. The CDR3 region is CASSQIDRADEAFF. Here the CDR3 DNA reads TGCGCCAGCAGCCAGATTGACAGGGCCGATGAAGCTTTCTTT.

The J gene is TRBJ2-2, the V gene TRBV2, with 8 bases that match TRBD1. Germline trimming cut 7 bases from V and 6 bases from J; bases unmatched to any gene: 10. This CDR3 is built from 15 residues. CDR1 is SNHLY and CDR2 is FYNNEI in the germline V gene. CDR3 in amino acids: CASTYNRGIAGELFF. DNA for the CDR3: TGTGCCAGCACTTATAACAGGGGGATCGCCGGGGAGCTGTTTTTT.

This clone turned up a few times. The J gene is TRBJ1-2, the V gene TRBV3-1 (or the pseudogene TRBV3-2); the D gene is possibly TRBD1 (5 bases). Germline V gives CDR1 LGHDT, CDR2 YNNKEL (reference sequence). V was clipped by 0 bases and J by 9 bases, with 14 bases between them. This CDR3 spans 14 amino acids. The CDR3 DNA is TGTGCCAGCAGCCAAGATTTTACAGGCACAAGCTACACCTTC. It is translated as CASSQDFTGTSYTF.

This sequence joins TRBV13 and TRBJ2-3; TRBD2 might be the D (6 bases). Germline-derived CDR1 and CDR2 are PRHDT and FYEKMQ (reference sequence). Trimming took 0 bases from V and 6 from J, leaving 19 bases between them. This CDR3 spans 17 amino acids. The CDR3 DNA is TGTGCCAGCAGCTTAGGCTATAGGAGGGCCGGTGTCGATACGCAGTATTTT. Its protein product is CASSLGYRRAGVDTQYF.

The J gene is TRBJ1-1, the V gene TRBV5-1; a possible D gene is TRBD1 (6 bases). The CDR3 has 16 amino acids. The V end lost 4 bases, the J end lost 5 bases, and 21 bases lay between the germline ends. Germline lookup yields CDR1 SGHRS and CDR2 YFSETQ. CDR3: CASSARQDLRGTEAFF. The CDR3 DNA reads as TGCGCCAGCAGCGCCAGACAGGACTTAAGGGGTACTGAAGCTTTCTTT.

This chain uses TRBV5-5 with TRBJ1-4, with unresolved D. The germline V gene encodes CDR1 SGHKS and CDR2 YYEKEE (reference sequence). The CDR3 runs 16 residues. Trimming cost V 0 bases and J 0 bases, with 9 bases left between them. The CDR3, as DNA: TGTGCCAGCAGCTTGGTCCCCAGGTCAACTAATGAAAAACTGTTTTTT. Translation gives CASSLVPRSTNEKLFF.

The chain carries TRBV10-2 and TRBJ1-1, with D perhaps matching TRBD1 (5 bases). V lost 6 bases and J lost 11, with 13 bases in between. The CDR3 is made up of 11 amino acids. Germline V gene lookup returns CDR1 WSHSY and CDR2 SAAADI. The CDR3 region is CASRSGGDAFF. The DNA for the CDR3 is TGCGCCAGCAGAAGCGGGGGGGATGCTTTCTTT.

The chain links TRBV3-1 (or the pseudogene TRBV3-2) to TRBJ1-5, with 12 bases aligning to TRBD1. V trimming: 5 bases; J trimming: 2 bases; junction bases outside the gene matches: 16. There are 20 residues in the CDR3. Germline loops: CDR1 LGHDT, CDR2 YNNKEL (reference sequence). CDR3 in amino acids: CASSSSLPGQGAVGNQPQHF. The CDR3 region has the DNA TGTGCCAGCAGCTCTTCCCTCCCGGGACAGGGGGCTGTCGGCAATCAGCCCCAGCATTTT.

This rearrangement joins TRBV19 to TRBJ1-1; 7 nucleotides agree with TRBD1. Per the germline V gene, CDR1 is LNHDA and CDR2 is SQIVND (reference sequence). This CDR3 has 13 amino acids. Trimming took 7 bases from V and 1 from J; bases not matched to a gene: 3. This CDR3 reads CASKDRPNTEAFF. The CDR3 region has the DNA TGTGCCAGTAAGGACAGGCCGAACACTGAAGCTTTCTTT. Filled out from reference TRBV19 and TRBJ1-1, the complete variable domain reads DGGITQSPKYLFRKEGQNVTLSCEQNLNHDAMYWYRQDPGQGLRLIYYSQIVNDFQKGDIAEGYSVSREKKESFPLTVTSAQKNPTAFYLCASKDRPNTEAFFGQGTRLTVV.

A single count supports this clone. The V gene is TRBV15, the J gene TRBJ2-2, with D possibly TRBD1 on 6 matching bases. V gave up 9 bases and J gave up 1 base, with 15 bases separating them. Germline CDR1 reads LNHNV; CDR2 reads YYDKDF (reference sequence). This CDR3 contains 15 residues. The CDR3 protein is CATETGSENTGELFF. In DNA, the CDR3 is TGTGCCACAGAAACAGGGTCTGAGAACACCGGGGAGCTGTTTTTT. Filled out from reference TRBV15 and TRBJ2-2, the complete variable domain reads DAMVIQNPRYQVTQFGKPVTLSCSQTLNHNVMYWYQQKSSQAPKLLFHYYDKDFNNEADTPDNFQSRRPNTSFCFLDIRSPGLGDTAMYLCATETGSENTGELFFGEGSRLTVL.

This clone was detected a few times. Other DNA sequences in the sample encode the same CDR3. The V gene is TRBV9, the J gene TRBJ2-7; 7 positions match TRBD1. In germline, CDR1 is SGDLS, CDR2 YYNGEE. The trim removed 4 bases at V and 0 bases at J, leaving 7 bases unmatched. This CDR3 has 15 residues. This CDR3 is CASSTTTGNSYEQYF. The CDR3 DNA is TGTGCCAGCAGCACCACGACAGGGAACTCCTACGAGCAGTACTTC.

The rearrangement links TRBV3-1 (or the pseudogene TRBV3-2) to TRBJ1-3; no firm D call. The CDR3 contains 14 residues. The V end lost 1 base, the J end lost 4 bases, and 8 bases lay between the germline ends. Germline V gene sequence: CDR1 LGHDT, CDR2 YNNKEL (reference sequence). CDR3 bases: TGTGCCAGCAGCCAAGGGGCGGGGGGAAACACCATATATTTT. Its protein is CASSQGAGGNTIYF.

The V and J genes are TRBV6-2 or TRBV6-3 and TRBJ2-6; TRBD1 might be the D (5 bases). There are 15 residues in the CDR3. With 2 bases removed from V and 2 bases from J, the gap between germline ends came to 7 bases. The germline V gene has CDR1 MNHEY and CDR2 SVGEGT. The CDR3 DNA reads TGTGCCAGCAGTTACCAAGGGGCTGGGGCCAACGTCCTGACTTTC. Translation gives CASSYQGAGANVLTF.

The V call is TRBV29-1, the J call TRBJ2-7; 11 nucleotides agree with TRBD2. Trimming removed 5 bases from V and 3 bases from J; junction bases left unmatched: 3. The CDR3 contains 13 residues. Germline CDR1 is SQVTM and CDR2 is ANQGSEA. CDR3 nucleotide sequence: TGCAGCGTTCGACTAGCGGGATTCTACGAGCAGTACTTC. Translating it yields CSVRLAGFYEQYF.